Below, one TCR beta chain is given with its context. The antigen is not known. TCRdb itself ran the RT-PCR reads through MiXCR, one entry per CDR3 protein. The table records around 530,000 distinct CDR3 sequences, 12% of them present only once. The data originate from a study of response to subunit inactivated influenza vaccine. Overall study results and limits: Authors suggested few new T cells are recruited by each seasonal influenza vaccination.

The V gene's germline CDR1 is LGHNA and CDR2 YSLEER. Trimming stripped 3 bases from V and 9 bases from J, with 14 bases between. This CDR3 is 13 amino acids long. The TCR was taken from a man aged 45-65 years who received an inactivated influenza vaccine. The sample consisted of PBMCs from blood, taken on the day of vaccination. The chain is built from TRBV4-3 and TRBJ1-2; tentatively, D is TRBD1 (6 bases). Here the CDR3 reads CASSHDQQGRYTF. CDR3 nucleotides: TGCGCCAGCAGCCATGATCAACAGGGACGCTACACCTTC.